These T cell receptor beta chains were read from a single sample in a study of T cell changes during pregnancy in multiple sclerosis. Using immunoSEQ multiplex PCR, the repertoire was profiled, and TCRdb retains in-frame clones only, with some absent. Among tens of thousands of clones, under 90% were seen once, and the ten largest hold roughly 4.8%. The sample was peripheral blood, taken in the second trimester of pregnancy. The receptors here all came from a female donor in good health, enrolled as a control in a pregnancy study. The CDR3 runs from the conserved cysteine through the conserved F or W. Fields, in order: V gene, J gene, D gene, clone size, CDR3 protein, CDR3 DNA. A D gene is named only where the DNA matches it firmly. Expanded clones get a size class; other rows say once, few or many, or leave the size out.

v_call: TRBV7-8; j_call: TRBJ1-1; d_call: -; clone_size: once; cdr3_aa: CASSLEQGSYTEAFF; cdr3_nt: TGTGCCAGCAGCTTGGAACAGGGTTCTTACACTGAAGCTTTCTTT
v_call: TRBV6-1; j_call: TRBJ1-5; d_call: -; clone_size: -; cdr3_aa: CASSEATRVPGLTQHF; cdr3_nt: TGTGCCAGCAGTGAAGCAACGCGGGTCCCAGGTTTGACCCAGCATTTT
v_call: TRBV7-9; j_call: TRBJ1-1; d_call: TRBD1; clone_size: few; cdr3_aa: CASYRGPGTEAFF; cdr3_nt: TGTGCCTCCTACAGGGGGCCGGGAACTGAAGCTTTCTTT
v_call: TRBV1; j_call: TRBJ2-7; d_call: -; clone_size: once; cdr3_aa: CTSSQDHKNLGTALYEQYF; cdr3_nt: TGCACCAGCAGCCAAGATCATAAGAACCTAGGGACAGCTCTCTACGAGCAGTACTTC
v_call: TRBV5-1; j_call: TRBJ2-1; d_call: TRBD2; clone_size: -; cdr3_aa: CASSLDPGLVYNEQFF; cdr3_nt: TGCGCCAGCAGCTTGGACCCGGGACTAGTATATAATGAGCAGTTCTTC
v_call: TRBV7-9; j_call: TRBJ1-5; d_call: TRBD1; clone_size: -; cdr3_aa: CASTTGTGDKPQHF; cdr3_nt: TGTGCCAGCACTACCGGGACAGGGGACAAGCCCCAGCATTTT
v_call: TRBV27; j_call: TRBJ2-5; d_call: TRBD2; clone_size: once; cdr3_aa: CASSLSRGGGETQYF; cdr3_nt: TGTGCCAGCAGTTTATCGCGGGGGGGCGGGGAGACCCAGTACTTC
v_call: TRBV6-5; j_call: TRBJ2-2; d_call: TRBD1; clone_size: -; cdr3_aa: CASSPGTGGYGELFF; cdr3_nt: TGTGCCAGCAGCCCCGGGACAGGGGGTTACGGGGAGCTGTTTTTT
v_call: TRBV6-5; j_call: TRBJ2-1; d_call: TRBD2; clone_size: -; cdr3_aa: CASSYFGTSGVNEQFF; cdr3_nt: TGTGCCAGCAGTTACTTCGGGACTAGCGGTGTCAATGAGCAGTTCTTC
v_call: TRBV28; j_call: TRBJ1-1; d_call: -; clone_size: -; cdr3_aa: CASSPDGGGTEAFF; cdr3_nt: TGTGCCAGCAGTCCCGACGGGGGAGGGACTGAAGCTTTCTTT